These 5 T cell receptor beta chains were sequenced from one sample in a study of blood T cell repertoires in COVID-19. Assay used: immunoSEQ multiplex PCR; TCRdb lists only in-frame clones, some missing. Here the sample spans under 150,000 clones, roughly 81% being singletons. The sample was peripheral blood. These TCRs come from a human donor with acute or convalescent COVID-19. The donor label of this sample is uncertain.

J is TRBJ1-3 and V is TRBV30; D is perhaps TRBD1 (5 bases). Germline V gene data show CDR1 as GTSNPN and CDR2 as SVGIG (reference sequence). V was pared by 5 bases and J by 3 bases, with 11 bases between. The CDR3 has 13 amino acids. As DNA, the CDR3 is TGTGCCTGGGGCAGGGAACTTGGAAACACCATATATTTT. This gives the protein CAWGRELGNTIYF.

V usage is TRBV24-1 and J usage is TRBJ2-5, with 12 bases lining up with TRBD2. This CDR3 spans 16 amino acids. The J segment lost 1 base and the V segment lost 9 bases, leaving 8 bases of the junction unmatched. From germline, CDR1 is KGHDR and CDR2 SFDVKD. CDR3 nucleotides: TGTGCCACCGGGGCACAGGGACTAGCGGGCCAAGAGACCCAGTACTTC. Translated, it gives CATGAQGLAGQETQYF.

The J gene is TRBJ2-6, the V gene TRBV9; 8 bases align to TRBD1. This CDR3 spans 18 amino acids. Germline loops: CDR1 SGDLS, CDR2 YYNGEE. Trimming took 4 bases from V and 4 from J; bases not matched to a gene: 13. This chain's CDR3 is CASSLTTGVNAGANVLTF. The CDR3 nucleotides read TGTGCCAGCAGCCTCACGACAGGGGTAAATGCAGGGGCCAACGTCCTGACTTTC.

The chain carries TRBV7-6 and TRBJ2-1; perhaps TRBD2 as D (6 bases). CDR1 and CDR2 from the germline V gene are SGHVS and FNYEAQ. This CDR3 region has 15 residues. The V end was cut by 1 base, the J end by 7 bases, with 14 bases between. This CDR3 is CASSLGGVPRNEQFF. The CDR3, as DNA: TGTGCCAGCAGCTTAGGGGGGGTGCCCAGGAATGAGCAGTTCTTC.

This rearrangement joins TRBV11-2 to TRBJ1-1; a possible D gene is TRBD1 (6 bases). The CDR3 totals 15 residues. CDR1 is SGHAT, CDR2 FQNNGV, per germline. V was shortened by 2 bases and J by 0 bases, with 10 bases between the two germline ends. The CDR3 coding sequence is TGTGCCAGCAGCTTACCTCCAGGGGTGAACACTGAAGCTTTCTTT. The encoded protein is CASSLPPGVNTEAFF.